The clone carrying this T cell receptor beta chain was seen many times. Peripheral blood, in approximately 6-milliliter volumes, was drawn at each of two time points. The TCR beta CDR3 region was amplified from genomic DNA, with two rounds of multiplex PCR being used for the amplification. Round-one PCR had primers specific to each TRBV and TRBJ gene. Universal primers were what the second PCR round relied on. TCRdb passed the multiplex PCR reads through MiXCR, listing each CDR3 protein once. The sample yields about 59,000 distinct CDR3 sequences, less than 30% seen once. The data are from a study of prognosis after radiotherapy for stage I lung cancer. The CDR3 is made up of 14 amino acids. Germline V gene sequence: CDR1 LNHDA, CDR2 SQIVND (reference sequence). J was trimmed by 4 bases and V by 5 bases; bases with no gene match: 6.

Sequenced material: PBMCs, taken before or after stereotactic body radiation therapy (not recorded which). The clonotype originates from a donor aged 50 or older with non-small cell lung cancer. This chain joins TRBV19 and TRBJ2-5, with 8 bases aligning to TRBD1. CDR3 DNA: TGTGCCAGTAGTCGAACCGGGACAGGAGAGACCCAGTACTTC. Protein: CASSRTGTGETQYF.